The 2 T cell receptor beta chains in this list originate from one sample, sequenced in a study of T cells in Graves' hyperthyroidism and ophthalmopathy (dated by TCRdb to between 2018 and 2020). Receptor amplification or capture employed multiplex PCR. TCRdb shows the sequencer as Illumina HiSeq 2000. TCR beta CDR3 regions were amplified from RNA transcripts. For the first round of RT-PCR on the TCR CDR3, the HTBI primer set was used together with the Qiagen OneStep RT-PCR kit. In TCRdb, the public reads were trimmed at Q25 with fastp and aligned with MiXCR, with productive beta chains retained. Each record represents a unique CDR3 protein, reported with the most common genes and DNA among its rows. This sample gives about 640,000 distinct CDR3 sequences in total; around 20% of them show up just once. The ten largest clones add up to more than 30% of the sample. The sequenced sample was blood. These receptors were obtained from a man aged 25 to 45 with Graves' ophthalmopathy.

This clonotype was counted many times. The chain has TRBV12-3 or TRBV12-4 and TRBJ2-1; 8 positions match TRBD1. Germline trimming cut 6 bases from V and 9 bases from J; bases unmatched to any gene: 16. This CDR3 spans 16 amino acids. CDR3: CASRLDTGTGFGEQFF. The CDR3 nucleotides are TGTGCCAGCAGATTGGACACCGGGACAGGCTTTGGTGAGCAGTTCTTC.

The rearrangement joins TRBV6-1 to TRBJ1-5; 7 bases line up with TRBD1. V was pared by 2 bases and J by 2 bases, with 12 bases of the junction left unmatched. Germline-derived CDR1 and CDR2 are MNHNS and SASEGT. The CDR3 loop spans 18 amino acids. As DNA, the CDR3 is TGTGCCAGCAGTGAATCTCGGACAGGTTGGGGTGGCAATCAGCCCCAGCATTTT. Protein: CASSESRTGWGGNQPQHF.